This TCR beta chain derives from a study of immune evolution from preneoplasia to lung adenocarcinoma. The data were produced by immunoSEQ multiplex PCR, yet TCRdb's version contains in-frame clones alone and is incomplete. Of thousands of clones detected, approximately 80% appear once; the ten largest clones hold 8.2%. Comment on this clone: What it binds is unknown.

Patients had resection in Japan or China between the mid-2010s and the late 2010s. CDR3 length: 15 residues. V was cut by 0 bases and J by 4 bases, with 10 bases left in between. Looked up from germline, CDR1 is SGHTA and CDR2 is FQGTGA. Study-level findings and limits: Top clone share appeared to fall from AAH through AIS, MIA, adenocarcinoma. Later-stage lesions appeared to have more T cells, more diversity, less clonality.

The chain links TRBV7-3 to TRBJ1-3; a possible D gene is TRBD1 (5 bases). The sequence was collected from a donor older than 65 with lung adenocarcinoma. Sequencing input: FFPE adjacent normal lung tissue. The CDR3 sequence is CASSLTGAAGNTIYF. The CDR3 bases are TGTGCCAGCAGCTTAACAGGGGCCGCAGGAAACACCATATATTTT.